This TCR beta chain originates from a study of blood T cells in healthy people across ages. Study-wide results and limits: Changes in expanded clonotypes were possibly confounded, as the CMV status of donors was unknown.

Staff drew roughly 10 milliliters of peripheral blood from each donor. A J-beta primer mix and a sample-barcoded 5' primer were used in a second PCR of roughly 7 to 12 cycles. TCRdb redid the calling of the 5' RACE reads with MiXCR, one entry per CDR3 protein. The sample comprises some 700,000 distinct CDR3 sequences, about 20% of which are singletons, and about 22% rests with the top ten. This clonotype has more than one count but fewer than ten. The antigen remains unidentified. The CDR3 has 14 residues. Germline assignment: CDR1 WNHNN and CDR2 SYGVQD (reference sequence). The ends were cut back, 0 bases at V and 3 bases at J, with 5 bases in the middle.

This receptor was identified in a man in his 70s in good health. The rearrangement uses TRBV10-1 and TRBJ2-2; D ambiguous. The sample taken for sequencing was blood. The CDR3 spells CASSESGYTGELFF. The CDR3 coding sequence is TGCGCCAGCAGTGAGTCAGGATACACCGGGGAGCTGTTTTTT.